These T cell receptor beta chains were read from a single sample in a study of blood T cell repertoires in COVID-19. Assay: immunoSEQ multiplex PCR; the TCRdb copy retains only in-frame clones and omits some. The sample holds approximately 120,000 clones; around four fifths are singletons and the top ten take 12%. The source material was peripheral blood. Receptor source: a man aged 55 to 70 with acute or convalescent COVID-19. Each CDR3 is given with its conserved first and last residue. Each record gives: V gene, D gene, clone size, J gene, CDR3 DNA, CDR3 protein. A D gene is named only where the DNA matches it firmly. Rows give clone size only sometimes, using once, few, many, or a class for an expanded clone.

TRBV5-8	TRBD1	.	TRBJ1-2	TGTGCCAGCAGCATACTGGGACAGGGACGCCTCTATGGCTACACCTTC	CASSILGQGRLYGYTF
TRBV6-6	.	once	TRBJ1-5	TGTGCCAGCATGCGGGAACCCCGTGATCAGCCCCAGCATTTT	CASMREPRDQPQHF
TRBV19	.	.	TRBJ1-4	TGTGCCAGTAGACAGCCAGCTAATGAAAAACTGTTTTTT	CASRQPANEKLFF
TRBV4-1	.	.	TRBJ1-5	TGCGCCAGCAGCCAAGGTCCGGTTTTTTACAATCAGCCCCAGCATTTT	CASSQGPVFYNQPQHF
TRBV27	.	.	TRBJ1-4	TGTGCCAGCAGTCTACAGGGTAATGAAAAACTGTTTTTT	CASSLQGNEKLFF
TRBV11-2	.	.	TRBJ2-7	TGTGCCAGCAGCCCAACCACGGGAGTCTACGAGCAGTACTTC	CASSPTTGVYEQYF
TRBV5-5	TRBD1	.	TRBJ1-2	TGTGCCAGCAGCTTCCGGACAGGGGGCTATGGCTACACCTTC	CASSFRTGGYGYTF
TRBV2	TRBD2	.	TRBJ2-7	TGTGCCACGAAGCGGGAGGACAAAGTTTACGAGCAGTACTTC	CATKREDKVYEQYF
TRBV18	.	.	TRBJ2-1	TGTGCCAGCTCACTGGGACCCTTACAGGGTGAGCAGTTCTTC	CASSLGPLQGEQFF
TRBV7-8	.	.	TRBJ1-4	TGTGCCAGCAGCAAACGGGGTGCAACTAATGAAAAACTGTTTTTT	CASSKRGATNEKLFF
TRBV11-2	TRBD2	.	TRBJ2-7	TGTGCCAGCAGCTTAGTGGGGGGGACCCCCTACGAGCAGTACTTC	CASSLVGGTPYEQYF
TRBV5-1	TRBD2	.	TRBJ2-2	TGCGCCAGCAGCCTACGGACTAGCGGGAGGACCGGGGAGCTGTTTTTT	CASSLRTSGRTGELFF
TRBV3-1/TRBV3-2	TRBD2	.	TRBJ2-1	TGTGCCAGCAGCCGCGGGAGTCTGATCGATGAGCAGTTCTTC	CASSRGSLIDEQFF
TRBV24-1	.	.	TRBJ1-5	TGTGCCACCAGTGCCGCGGGTCCCAGCAATCAGCCCCAGCATTTT	CATSAAGPSNQPQHF
TRBV5-5	TRBD1	.	TRBJ1-5	TGTGCCAGCAGCTACTGGGACAGGGGTAATCAGCCCCAGCATTTT	CASSYWDRGNQPQHF
TRBV5-6	TRBD2	.	TRBJ2-1	TGTGCCAGCAGCTTGATCGAGCTGGGAGGGTTGAAGGATGAGCAGTTCTTC	CASSLIELGGLKDEQFF
TRBV28	TRBD1	.	TRBJ1-5	TGTGCCAGCAGTCCTACAGGGGGCAGAGGTCAGCCCCAGCATTTT	CASSPTGGRGQPQHF
TRBV2	TRBD2	.	TRBJ2-1	TGTGCCAGCAGCCAGCTAGCGGATGAGCAGTTCTTC	CASSQLADEQFF
TRBV27	TRBD1	once	TRBJ1-1	TGTGCCAGCAGTTTCTTGGGGACAGGGGCTTCGCGTACTGAAGCTTTCTTT	CASSFLGTGASRTEAFF
TRBV27	.	few	TRBJ1-6	TGTGCCAGCAGTTCACGGGCCAGGGATTCACCCCTCCACTTT	CASSSRARDSPLHF
TRBV3-1/TRBV3-2	.	.	TRBJ2-5	TGTGCCAGCAGCCGGGGCATGCTCCGGGTCCAAGCGAGGCTGGAGACCCAGTACTTC	CASSRGMLRVQARLETQYF
TRBV28	TRBD1	.	TRBJ1-6	TGTGCCAGCAGTCCTAGGACAGGGGGGGATTCACCCCTCCACTTT	CASSPRTGGDSPLHF
TRBV11-2	.	few	TRBJ1-1	TGTGCCAGCAGCTTAGATCCTGGGGGAGGCACTGAAGCTTTCTTT	CASSLDPGGGTEAFF